Below, 26 T cell receptor beta chains from the same sample are listed, as sequenced in a study of CD8 T cells in Susac syndrome. Reverse transcription of roughly 0.45 to 1 ug RNA used random hexamers. TCRdb re-called the immunoSEQ multiplex PCR reads with MiXCR, one entry per CDR3 protein. The table lists fewer than 200,000 distinct CDR3 sequences, roughly 95% of them singletons. The sequenced sample was CD4+ T cells from PBMCs. All receptors come from a human donor in good health.

The genes are TRBV12-3 or TRBV12-4 and TRBJ2-7, with a possible D match to TRBD2 (6 bases). CDR3 length: 14 amino acids. The V end lost 0 bases, the J end lost 5 bases, and 11 bases lay between the germline ends. Written as DNA, the CDR3 is TGTGCCAGCAGTTTAGCGGGAGGTCGGAACGAGCAGTACTTC. This sequence encodes CASSLAGGRNEQYF.

The V call is TRBV24-1, the J call TRBJ2-1, with a weak D call TRBD2 (5 bases). This CDR3 region has 13 residues. Germline V gives CDR1 KGHDR, CDR2 SFDVKD. Trimming cost V 5 bases and J 6 bases, with 10 bases left between them. In nucleotides, the CDR3 is TGTGCCACCAGTGTACCTAGCAGCAATGAGCAGTTCTTC. Translation: CATSVPSSNEQFF.

This clonotype was detected only a few times. The chain links TRBV4-3 to TRBJ2-7; 8 nucleotides agree with TRBD1. The CDR3 runs to 16 residues. Germline CDR1 LGHNA, CDR2 YSLEER. The junction had 6 bases not matched to a gene; V was cut back by 0 bases and J by 2 bases. CDR3: CASSQEGQAAPYEQYF. In nucleotides, the CDR3 is TGCGCCAGCAGCCAAGAGGGACAGGCCGCCCCCTACGAGCAGTACTTC.

This rearrangement joins TRBV6-2 or TRBV6-3 to TRBJ2-7; D remains ambiguous. In germline, CDR1 is MNHEY, CDR2 SVGEGT. This CDR3 comprises 12 residues. V lost 7 bases, J lost 0 bases, and 7 bases lay in between. The CDR3 loop is CASTTSSYEQYF. CDR3 in DNA: TGTGCCAGCACGACGAGCTCCTACGAGCAGTACTTC.

This clonotype was detected once. V gene TRBV3-1 combines with J gene TRBJ1-2; D gene unclear. Per germline, CDR1 LGHDT and CDR2 YNNKEL (reference sequence). The CDR3 consists of 13 residues. V lost 1 base to trimming and J lost 4 bases, with 7 bases between them. CDR3 sequence reads: CASSQGSSYGYTF. DNA of the CDR3: TGTGCCAGCAGCCAAGGAAGCAGCTATGGCTACACCTTC.

The CDR3 is CSALETSGPTDTQYF. The DNA for the CDR3 is TGCAGTGCCTTAGAAACTAGCGGTCCCACAGATACGCAGTATTTT. The chain carries TRBV20-1 and TRBJ2-3; 8 nucleotides line up with TRBD2. Germline trimming cut 6 bases from V and 2 bases from J; bases unmatched to any gene: 10. This CDR3 comprises 15 residues. CDR1 is DFQATT and CDR2 is SNEGSKA in the germline V gene (reference sequence).

J is TRBJ2-1 and V is TRBV27, with TRBD1 as a possible D gene (6 bases). V lost 5 bases and J 6 bases, leaving 20 bases between the germline ends. Germline assignment: CDR1 MNHEY and CDR2 SMNVEV (reference sequence). This CDR3 is 16 amino acids long. The CDR3: CASSPSYALTGNEQFF. The CDR3 DNA reads as TGTGCCAGCAGTCCGTCATACGCCCTGACAGGCAATGAGCAGTTCTTC.

The J gene is TRBJ2-3, the V gene TRBV30, with TRBD1 matching over 8 bases. CDR1 is GTSNPN, CDR2 SVGIG, per germline (reference sequence). The CDR3 runs to 17 residues. Trimming took 0 bases from V and 5 from J; bases not matched to a gene: 13. The CDR3 nucleotides are TGTGCCTGGAGTGTTTTTGGTGGACAGGGTTTGGTAGATACGCAGTATTTT. Encoded protein: CAWSVFGGQGLVDTQYF.

This chain joins TRBV29-1 and TRBJ2-5, with D perhaps TRBD2 (6 bases). The V gene's germline CDR1 is SQVTM and CDR2 ANQGSEA. The CDR3 is 14 residues long. CDR3 DNA sequence: TGCAGTGCTGCCCTAGGAGGGTTGCAAGAGACCCAGTACTTC. Residues: CSAALGGLQETQYF.

This rearrangement joins TRBV29-1 to TRBJ2-5; no reliable D call. This CDR3 contains 12 residues. The germline V gene has CDR1 SQVTM and CDR2 ANQGSEA. V lost 7 bases and J lost 2, with 11 bases in between. The CDR3 spells CSARTPQETQYF. CDR3 nucleotides: TGCAGCGCCAGGACCCCACAAGAGACCCAGTACTTC.

The chain joins TRBV20-1 to TRBJ1-2; D not certain. Germline-derived CDR1 and CDR2 are DFQATT and SNEGSKA (reference sequence). Between the trimmed V and J ends, which lost 5 bases and 7 bases, there was a span of 11 bases. This CDR3 is built from 11 residues. In nucleotides, the CDR3 is TGCAGTGCTGTCGAGGGTGCTGGCTACACCTTC. This encodes CSAVEGAGYTF.

CDR3 DNA: TGCAGTGCTAGAGAGGGGTCGTACGAGCAGTACTTC. It translates to CSAREGSYEQYF. The chain joins TRBV20-1 to TRBJ2-7; D is unresolved. Trimming shortened V by 0 bases and J by 4 bases, and 7 bases separated the two germline ends. The CDR3 runs 12 residues. CDR1 and CDR2 (germline): DFQATT, SNEGSKA (reference sequence).

V usage is TRBV20-1 and J usage is TRBJ2-4; 7 bases agree with TRBD1. Germline V gene lookup returns CDR1 DFQATT and CDR2 SNEGSKA (reference sequence). The CDR3 contains 13 residues. The trim removed 6 bases at V and 6 bases at J, leaving 8 bases unmatched. The CDR3 coding sequence is TGCAGTGCCCCAGACAGGGCTACAAACATTCAGTACTTC. This encodes CSAPDRATNIQYF.

The chain carries TRBV12-3 or TRBV12-4 and TRBJ2-5; D might be TRBD2 (6 bases). The CDR3 covers 14 residues. V was shortened by 6 bases and J by 1 base, with 12 bases between the two germline ends. The CDR3 DNA follows: TGTGCCAGCAGCCCTAGCGCCTCCCAAGAGACCCAGTACTTC. Its protein product is CASSPSASQETQYF.

The chain links TRBV20-1 to TRBJ1-1, with 10 nucleotides matching TRBD1. V shed 4 bases, J shed 7 bases, and the junction held 6 bases outside the gene matches. The CDR3 covers 13 residues. In germline, CDR1 is DFQATT, CDR2 SNEGSKA (reference sequence). The CDR3 here is CSATRDRGVEAFF. The CDR3 region has the DNA TGCAGTGCTACCAGGGACAGGGGTGTTGAAGCTTTCTTT.

V usage is TRBV20-1 and J usage is TRBJ2-5; D unclear. The CDR3 length is 15 residues. Germline loops: CDR1 DFQATT, CDR2 SNEGSKA (reference sequence). Trimming took off 2 bases at V and 1 base at J, with 14 bases between the two ends. The CDR3 here is CSARLAFNFQETQYF. The CDR3 bases are TGCAGTGCTAGATTGGCCTTCAATTTCCAAGAGACCCAGTACTTC.

The CDR3 protein is CASRREGQGNQPQHF. The CDR3 bases are TGTGCCAGCAGACGAGAGGGACAGGGGAATCAGCCCCAGCATTTT. The chain joins TRBV27 to TRBJ1-5; 10 nucleotides align to TRBD1. The V gene end was trimmed by 6 bases and the J gene end by 4 bases; junction bases not matched to a gene: 6. The CDR3 runs to 15 residues. Looked up from germline, CDR1 is MNHEY and CDR2 is SMNVEV (reference sequence).

The chain employs TRBV30 and TRBJ2-5; D possibly matches TRBD1 or TRBD2 (5 bases each). The CDR3 is made up of 16 amino acids. Germline CDR1 reads GTSNPN; CDR2 reads SVGIG (reference sequence). The ends were cut back, 2 bases at V and 3 bases at J, with 19 bases in the middle. CDR3 coding DNA: TGTGCCTGGAGTCCAACCCCCGGGACCCGAAAAGAGACCCAGTACTTC. It yields the protein CAWSPTPGTRKETQYF.

This chain uses TRBV29-1 with TRBJ1-1, with D possibly matching TRBD1 (5 bases). CDR1 is SQVTM and CDR2 is ANQGSEA in the germline V gene. Trimming cost V 4 bases and J 5 bases, with 11 bases left between them. The CDR3 is 12 residues long. The CDR3 nucleotides are TGCAGCGTTGGCGTCAGGGTGACTGAAGCTTTCTTT. Protein: CSVGVRVTEAFF.

CDR3 loop: CASSLPNSGANVLTF. The CDR3 DNA reads TGTGCCAGCAGTTTGCCGAACTCTGGGGCCAACGTCCTGACTTTC. The chain joins TRBV12-3 or TRBV12-4 to TRBJ2-6; D not resolved. The CDR3 totals 15 residues. Trimming pared 3 bases from V and 0 bases from J, leaving 6 bases between.

This sequence joins TRBV6-5 and TRBJ1-2; possibly TRBD1 for D (6 bases). Trimming left V 2 bases short and J 8 bases short, with 12 bases between. Germline V gene sequence: CDR1 MNHEY, CDR2 SVGAGI. The CDR3 is made up of 13 amino acids. The CDR3 sequence: CASSYAEGGGYTF. The CDR3, as DNA: TGTGCCAGCAGTTACGCGGAGGGGGGAGGCTACACCTTC.

The rearrangement links TRBV23-1 to TRBJ1-5; D might be TRBD1 (5 bases). TRBV23-1 is marked as an open reading frame, function uncertain. The V gene lost 2 bases and the J gene lost 6 bases, with 5 bases spanning the gap. CDR3 length: 12 residues. CDR3 in DNA: TGCGCCAGCAGTCAAGACAGTCAGCCCCAGCATTTT. Its translation is CASSQDSQPQHF.

The chain combines TRBV20-1 with TRBJ1-5, with a possible D match to TRBD1 (6 bases). Germline V gives CDR1 DFQATT, CDR2 SNEGSKA (reference sequence). Deletions cut 2 bases from V and 5 bases from J, with 13 bases between. The CDR3 covers 14 residues. The CDR3 DNA follows: TGCAGTGCTAGAAGGGGGAGGAGGGATCAGCCCCAGCATTTT. Residues: CSARRGRRDQPQHF.

The chain is built from TRBV29-1 and TRBJ2-5; no definite D call. V lost 3 bases to trimming and J lost 1 base, with 9 bases between them. The CDR3 extends over 13 amino acids. Germline values: CDR1 SQVTM, CDR2 ANQGSEA. CDR3: CSVDRNIQETQYF. The CDR3 coding sequence is TGCAGCGTTGACCGGAATATCCAAGAGACCCAGTACTTC.

The chain is built from TRBV20-1 and TRBJ2-7, with TRBD1 identical over 10 bases. Germline assignment: CDR1 DFQATT and CDR2 SNEGSKA (reference sequence). CDR3 size: 15 residues. Trimming at V came to 0 bases and at J to 3 bases, leaving 5 bases not matched to a gene. CDR3 DNA: TGCAGTGCTAGAGACTACGGGACAGGGGTCTACGAGCAGTACTTC. Translation: CSARDYGTGVYEQYF.

V usage is TRBV5-1 and J usage is TRBJ1-5; D is possibly TRBD1 (5 bases). Germline-derived CDR1 and CDR2 are SGHRS and YFSETQ. The CDR3 loop spans 15 amino acids. The V and J ends lost 5 bases and 2 bases respectively, with 14 bases between them. The CDR3 here is CASRVGTLGNQPQHF. CDR3 DNA: TGCGCCAGCAGAGTTGGGACCCTCGGCAATCAGCCCCAGCATTTT.